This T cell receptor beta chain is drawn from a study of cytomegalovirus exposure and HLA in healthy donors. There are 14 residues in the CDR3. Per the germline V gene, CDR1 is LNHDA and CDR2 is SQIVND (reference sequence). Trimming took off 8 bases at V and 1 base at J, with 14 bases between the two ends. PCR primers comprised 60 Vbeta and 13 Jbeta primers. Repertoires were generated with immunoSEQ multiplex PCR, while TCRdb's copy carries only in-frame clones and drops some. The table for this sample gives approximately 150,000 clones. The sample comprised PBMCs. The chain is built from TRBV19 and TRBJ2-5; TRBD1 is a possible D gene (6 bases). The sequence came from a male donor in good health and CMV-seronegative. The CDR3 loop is CASRSGDIQETQYF. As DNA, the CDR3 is TGTGCCAGTCGCTCAGGGGACATCCAAGAGACCCAGTACTTC.